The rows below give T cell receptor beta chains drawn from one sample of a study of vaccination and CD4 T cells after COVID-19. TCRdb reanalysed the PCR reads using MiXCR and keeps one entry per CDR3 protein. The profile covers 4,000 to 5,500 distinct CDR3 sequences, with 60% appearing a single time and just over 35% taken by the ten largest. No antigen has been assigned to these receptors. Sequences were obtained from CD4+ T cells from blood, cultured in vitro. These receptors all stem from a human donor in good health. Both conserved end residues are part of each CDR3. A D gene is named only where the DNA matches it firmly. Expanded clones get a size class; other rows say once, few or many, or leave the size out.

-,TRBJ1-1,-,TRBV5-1,TGCGCCAGCAGCTTGGCGACAGTGACGAAGGGGACTGAAGCTTTCTTT,CASSLATVTKGTEAFF
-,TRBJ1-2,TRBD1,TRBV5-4,TGTGCCAGCAGCCGGGCAGGGGGCAGAATTTATGGCTACACCTTC,CASSRAGGRIYGYTF
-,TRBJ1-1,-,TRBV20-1,TGCAGTGCTAGAACGCCGTTCGGGGAACTAAACACTGAAGCTTTCTTT,CSARTPFGELNTEAFF
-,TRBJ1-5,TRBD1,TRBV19,TGTGCCAGTACAAACAGGGGGCATCAGCCCCAGCATTTT,CASTNRGHQPQHF
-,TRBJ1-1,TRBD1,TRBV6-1,TGTGCCAGCACTCCATCGACAGGGGGCGCTTCGGCTTTCTTT,CASTPSTGGASAFF
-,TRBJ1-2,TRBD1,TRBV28,TGTGCCAGCAGCCCTGGACAGGCGGTGGTAGGCTACACCTTC,CASSPGQAVVGYTF
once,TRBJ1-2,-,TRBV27,TGTGCCAGCAGTCCAATAACGGGGGCCCCAAGGCTCTATGGCTACACCTTC,CASSPITGAPRLYGYTF
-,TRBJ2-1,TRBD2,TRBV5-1,TGCGCCAGCAGCTTGCCTCTAGCGGGGCGACCCGATGAGCAGTTCTTC,CASSLPLAGRPDEQFF
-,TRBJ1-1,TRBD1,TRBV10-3,TGTGCCATCATGGACAGGGGGATGGCTGAAGCTTTCTTT,CAIMDRGMAEAFF
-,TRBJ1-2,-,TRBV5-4,TGTGCCAGCAGCTTGGTACCAGGGAATGGCTACACCTTC,CASSLVPGNGYTF
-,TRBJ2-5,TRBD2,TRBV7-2,TGTGCCAGCAGCGCCTCCGGGACTAGCGGGGGGGCGCAAGAGACCCAGTACTTC,CASSASGTSGGAQETQYF